This T cell receptor (beta chain) was documented in a study of CD8 T cells in ankylosing spondylitis. Study-wide results and caveats: Eight highly homologous variants formed a TCR beta motif that appeared characteristic of ankylosing spondylitis blood. There was reportedly significant enrichment of clones that were disease-linked in matched ankylosing spondylitis synovial fluid.

Comments on this clonotype: Its antigen is unidentified.

V lost 0 bases to trimming and J lost 2 bases, with 13 bases between them. The germline V gene encodes CDR1 SGHRS and CDR2 YFSETQ. CDR3 size: 16 residues. TCRdb re-derived calls from the 5' RACE reads in MiXCR, one entry per CDR3 protein. The profile covers about 390,000 distinct CDR3 sequences, with approximately 20% appearing a single time and about a sixth taken by the ten largest. This chain joins TRBV5-1 and TRBJ2-3, with D perhaps matching TRBD1 (5 bases). Sequencing used blood, either unsorted or a sorted T cell fraction (not recorded which). The TCR sequence derives from a male donor with ankylosing spondylitis. This CDR3 is CASSLEAGRVTDTQYF. DNA for the CDR3: TGCGCCAGCAGCTTGGAGGCAGGGCGAGTCACAGATACGCAGTATTTT.